This is a list of T cell receptor beta chains from one sample in a study of Graves' ophthalmopathy and Graves' hyperthyroidism. Using its own MiXCR run on the multiplex PCR reads, TCRdb lists one record per CDR3 protein. This sample has hundreds of thousands of distinct CDR3 sequences, with under 50% found just once. The specimen sequenced was peripheral blood. These receptors were collected from an adult man with Graves' ophthalmopathy. CDR3s include the opening cysteine and the closing phenylalanine or tryptophan. A D gene is named only where the DNA matches it firmly. Expanded clones are given a class, and other clones once, few, many or no size at all.

NA,TRBJ1-4,TRBD1,TRBV4-1,TGCGCCAGCAGCCAAGACAGGGGGCGGATTAATGAAAAACTGTTTTTT,CASSQDRGRINEKLFF
many,TRBJ1-6,NA,TRBV10-3,TGTGCCAGTTCCGGGACTTCCTATAATTCACCCCTCCACTTT,CASSGTSYNSPLHF
many,TRBJ1-5,TRBD1,TRBV12-3/TRBV12-4,TGTGCCAGCAGTCCCCCGGGACAGGGTTATCAGCCCCAGCATTTT,CASSPPGQGYQPQHF
NA,TRBJ2-2,NA,TRBV7-8,TGTGCCAGCAGCTTTGTAGGGGGGGCGATCGGGGAGCTGTTTTTT,CASSFVGGAIGELFF
NA,TRBJ1-2,NA,TRBV2,TGTGCCAGAAGAATTGGGGGTGGCTACACCTTC,CARRIGGGYTF
NA,TRBJ1-1,NA,TRBV7-6,TGTGCCAGCAGCTTAGGCAGGGTTGCTTTCTTT,CASSLGRVAFF
few,TRBJ1-4,NA,TRBV6-4,TGTGCCAGCACCGACCGTAGGGAAAAACTGTTTTTT,CASTDRREKLFF
NA,TRBJ2-7,TRBD2,TRBV7-9,TGTGCCAGCAGCCAAGAGCGCAAGCGGGGGGCCCCGTCCTACGAGCAGTACTTC,CASSQERKRGAPSYEQYF
NA,TRBJ1-4,NA,TRBV25-1,TGTGCCAGCAGTTTAGGGCAGGGTGTGACATCTAATGAAAAACTGTTTTTT,CASSLGQGVTSNEKLFF
many,TRBJ2-7,NA,TRBV24-1,TGTGCCACCAGTGCCGGCGGTCTTCTCCGCGAGCAGTACTTC,CATSAGGLLREQYF
NA,TRBJ1-4,NA,TRBV25-1,TGTGCCAGCGTTGAAGATCCAGGGAGGGGGAGTGAAAAACTGTTTTTT,CASVEDPGRGSEKLFF
NA,TRBJ2-7,NA,TRBV20-1,TGCAGTGCTCCCACTCCAGGGAGGCTCCCCTACGAGCAGTACTTC,CSAPTPGRLPYEQYF
NA,TRBJ1-4,NA,TRBV2,TGTGCCAGCAGTGAAGCGGTACCGGACATTGCTAGGGGATATAATGAAAAACTGTTTTTT,CASSEAVPDIARGYNEKLFF
NA,TRBJ2-7,NA,TRBV9,TGTGCCAGCACCGGGAGCAACGGGGAGCTGTACTTC,CASTGSNGELYF
few,TRBJ2-7,NA,TRBV12-3/TRBV12-4,TGTGCCAGCAGCCCCCCCGGGGGCCTCTGGCACGAGCAGTACTTC,CASSPPGGLWHEQYF
NA,TRBJ2-5,TRBD2,TRBV25-1,TGTGCCAGCAGTGGGACTAGCGGTCCTCAAGAGACCCAGTACTTC,CASSGTSGPQETQYF
NA,TRBJ1-5,NA,TRBV7-2,TGTGCCAGCAGCCCAGCAGATGAGTTAGAAAATCAGCCCCAGCATTTT,CASSPADELENQPQHF
few,TRBJ2-7,NA,TRBV5-1,TGCGCCAGCAGCTGGGGACGGGACTCCTACGAGCAGTACTTC,CASSWGRDSYEQYF
NA,TRBJ1-1,NA,TRBV5-1,TGCGCCAGCAGCTTGGAAGCAGGGTTGAACACTGAAGCTTTCTTT,CASSLEAGLNTEAFF
NA,TRBJ2-2,TRBD1,TRBV9,TGTGCCAGCAGCATTCAGACAGGGGGCGTCGGGGAGCTGTTTTTT,CASSIQTGGVGELFF
many,TRBJ2-7,TRBD1,TRBV2,TGTGCCAGCAGTACGGGACAGCTCTCCGAGCAGTACTTC,CASSTGQLSEQYF
NA,TRBJ1-2,NA,TRBV10-3,TGTGCCAGCAGTAAATGGGACATGACACAAAACTATGGCTACACCTTC,CASSKWDMTQNYGYTF
few,TRBJ2-2,NA,TRBV5-1,TGCGCCAGCAGCCAAGCGGAAAGCAGGGTCCGGGAGCTGTTTTTT,CASSQAESRVRELFF
NA,TRBJ1-4,TRBD1,TRBV10-3,TGTGCCATCAGTGAGTCGCAGGGACAGGGGGTCGACGCAACTAATGAAAAACTGTTTTTT,CAISESQGQGVDATNEKLFF
few,TRBJ1-2,TRBD1,TRBV12-3/TRBV12-4,TGTGCCAGCAGTTTGGATGGGACAGGGGTTTCCTATGGCTACACCTTC,CASSLDGTGVSYGYTF
many,TRBJ1-3,NA,TRBV7-8,TGTGCCAGCAGCCCTTTGCGGGGAAACACCATATATTTT,CASSPLRGNTIYF
many,TRBJ2-5,NA,TRBV11-3,TGTGCCAGCAGCTTAACGGACAGCCAAGAGACCCAGTACTTC,CASSLTDSQETQYF
NA,TRBJ2-1,NA,TRBV24-1,TGTGCCACCAGTGGTAGTCGAGAGCAGTTCTTC,CATSGSREQFF
NA,TRBJ1-1,NA,TRBV11-1,TGTGCCAGCAGCTTAGCGGGGTTTCACACTGAAGCTTTCTTT,CASSLAGFHTEAFF
many,TRBJ1-1,NA,TRBV4-3,TGCGCCAGCAGCCAAGACTGGAACACTGAAGCTTTCTTT,CASSQDWNTEAFF
many,TRBJ1-4,TRBD1,TRBV6-5,TGTGCCAGCAGTCTGTCCGGACAGGGGATCGGAAAACTGTTTTTT,CASSLSGQGIGKLFF
NA,TRBJ1-6,TRBD1,TRBV15,TGTGCCACCAGCAGATTGTCGGGACAGGGGTCACCCCTCCACTTT,CATSRLSGQGSPLHF
few,TRBJ1-1,NA,TRBV12-3/TRBV12-4,TGTGCCAGCAGTTACCAAGTATCCACTGAAGCTTTCTTT,CASSYQVSTEAFF
many,TRBJ1-3,NA,TRBV4-2,TGTGCCAGCAGCCGTACTAGGGGAGACGGAAACACCATATATTTT,CASSRTRGDGNTIYF
few,TRBJ2-3,TRBD1,TRBV20-1,TGCAGTGCTTCCGGGACAGGGCAGTATTTT,CSASGTGQYF
NA,TRBJ2-1,TRBD2,TRBV24-1,TGTGCCACCAGTGAACTAGCGGGAGGGCCGCTGTTCTTC,CATSELAGGPLFF
NA,TRBJ2-5,NA,TRBV7-9,TGTGCCAGCGGCCTAGTTCTAGTCTATCAAGAGACCCAGTACTTC,CASGLVLVYQETQYF
many,TRBJ2-2,NA,TRBV7-9,TGTGCCAGCAGCTTAGGGGTTGGAGGAGATTACACCGGGGAGCTGTTTTTT,CASSLGVGGDYTGELFF
many,TRBJ2-7,NA,TRBV10-2,TGCGCCAGCACGGGTGGGAACCCGACCTACGAGCAGTACTTC,CASTGGNPTYEQYF
NA,TRBJ1-2,NA,TRBV29-1,TGCAGCGTCCAGGAGTCGGAGGGATATGGCTACACCTTC,CSVQESEGYGYTF
few,TRBJ1-2,TRBD1,TRBV4-1,TGCGCCAGCAGCCAAGATCGCCCAGGGGGAAATGGCTACACCTTC,CASSQDRPGGNGYTF
many,TRBJ2-5,TRBD1,TRBV29-1,TGCAGCGTAGCACAGGGGCTAGAGACCCAGTACTTC,CSVAQGLETQYF
NA,TRBJ1-1,TRBD1,TRBV11-2,TGTGCCAGCAGCGCGGTCCGGGACAGAGGACCTATGTCTGATGCTTTCTTT,CASSAVRDRGPMSDAFF
many,TRBJ2-5,NA,TRBV10-3,TGTGCCATCAGCTCCGGGTCCCGCGCCGGAGAGACCCAGTACTTC,CAISSGSRAGETQYF
NA,TRBJ1-4,NA,TRBV10-3,TGTGCCATCAGTGAGCGGGCAGCTCAGAATGAAAAACTGTTTTTT,CAISERAAQNEKLFF
NA,TRBJ1-1,NA,TRBV5-8,TGTGCCAGCAGGGGGGCTTGGGACACTGAAGCTTTCTTT,CASRGAWDTEAFF
NA,TRBJ1-2,TRBD1,TRBV29-1,TGCAGCGTCCCCGGGACAGGGGGCGGCTACACCTTC,CSVPGTGGGYTF
NA,TRBJ1-5,TRBD1,TRBV4-1,TGCGCCAGCAGCCGAGGACAGGGGATCTCCCCTAGCAATCAGCCCCAGCATTTT,CASSRGQGISPSNQPQHF
NA,TRBJ2-5,NA,TRBV10-2,TGCGCCAGCAGTGGGGACCCACAGTACTTC,CASSGDPQYF
NA,TRBJ1-6,NA,TRBV7-9,TGTGCCAGCAGCTTACAGGGAGCTAATTCACTCCCCCACTTT,CASSLQGANSLPHF
many,TRBJ1-2,NA,TRBV19,TGTGCCAGTAGTATCTCCGGGACGTGGGGCTACACCTTC,CASSISGTWGYTF
many,TRBJ1-5,NA,TRBV2,TGTGCCAGCAGTTTTGCAACAGGGAACAATCAGCCCCAGCATTTT,CASSFATGNNQPQHF
many,TRBJ2-2,NA,TRBV7-3,TGTGCCAGCGAAGACGGGCATACCGGGGAGCTGTTTTTT,CASEDGHTGELFF
many,TRBJ2-7,NA,TRBV2,TGTGCCAGCAAGGAGGGGGTTCCCTACGAGCAGTACTTC,CASKEGVPYEQYF
NA,TRBJ2-7,TRBD1,TRBV11-2,TGTGCCAGCAGCTCTTACCGACAGGGGAGGAACGAGCAGTACTTC,CASSSYRQGRNEQYF